The present T cell receptor beta chain was sequenced within a study of blood T cells in healthy people across ages. In the case of this clonotype: Its antigen is undetermined.

Regarding the study as a whole: Changes in expanded clonotypes were possibly confounded, as the CMV status of donors was unknown.

The CDR3 spans 14 residues. Germline CDR1 MNHEY, CDR2 SVGAGI. V lost 3 bases to trimming and J lost 6 bases; unmatched junction nucleotides: 5. A J-beta primer mix and a sample-barcoded 5' primer were used in a second PCR of about 6 to 12 cycles. Each CDR3 protein gets one entry after TCRdb re-called the 5' RACE reads with MiXCR. This sample has fewer than 2 million distinct CDR3 sequences; about two fifths occur once, and the top ten carry more than 20%. The clonotype comes from a human donor in good health. V and J are TRBV6-5 and TRBJ2-4, with 7 bases lining up with TRBD1. Sequencing was performed on blood. This CDR3 is CASSYGDSGNIQYF. The DNA for the CDR3 is TGTGCCAGCAGTTATGGGGACAGCGGAAACATTCAGTACTTC.